These T cell receptor beta chains were read from a single sample in a study of CD8 T cells in ankylosing spondylitis. TCRdb reanalysed the 5' RACE reads using MiXCR and keeps one entry per CDR3 protein. The data contain a few hundred thousand distinct CDR3 sequences, around 20% of them singletons. What was sequenced was blood, either unsorted or a sorted T cell fraction (not recorded which). Receptor source: a male donor with ankylosing spondylitis. Both conserved end residues are part of each CDR3. A D gene is named only where the DNA matches it firmly. Clone size is stated in some rows and not others, as once, few, many or a class when expanded.

TRBV7-2	TRBJ2-1	NA	few	TGTGCCAGCAGCCCCGGGGTAGCGGAGAACAATGAGCAGTTCTTC	CASSPGVAENNEQFF
TRBV12-3/TRBV12-4	TRBJ2-5	NA	NA	TGTGCCAGCACCCTGCAGCAGGGGCGACAAGAGACCCAGTACTTC	CASTLQQGRQETQYF
TRBV7-9	TRBJ2-2	TRBD2	NA	TGTGCCAGCAGCCCGACATTGGGAGCGGGAGGAACCGGGGAGCTGTTTTTT	CASSPTLGAGGTGELFF
TRBV5-1	TRBJ2-1	NA	NA	TGCGCCAGCAGCTCTGGTAGCGCGTCCTACAATGAGCAGTTCTTC	CASSSGSASYNEQFF
TRBV20-1	TRBJ2-5	TRBD2	few	TGCAGTGCTTGGGGGGGGACCCAGTACTTC	CSAWGGTQYF
TRBV5-1	TRBJ2-5	TRBD1	NA	TGCGCCAGCAGCTTGGCCGTAGGGACAGGGCAAGAGACCCAGTACTTC	CASSLAVGTGQETQYF
TRBV28	TRBJ1-2	NA	NA	TGTGCCAGCAGGCCTCCGGGAGATGGCTACACCTTC	CASRPPGDGYTF
TRBV3-1	TRBJ1-1	NA	few	TGTGCCAGCAGCCCGATTCAGGGCGGCACTGAAGCTTTCTTT	CASSPIQGGTEAFF
TRBV12-3/TRBV12-4	TRBJ2-1	NA	many	TGTGCCAGCAGTTTAGATCAAATACAGGACAATGAGCAGTTCTTC	CASSLDQIQDNEQFF
TRBV5-1	TRBJ2-1	NA	NA	TGCGCCAGCAGCGCAGGGACGGAGGGATTGGATGAGCAGTTCTTC	CASSAGTEGLDEQFF
TRBV20-1	TRBJ2-2	TRBD2	NA	TGCAGTGCTAGGCCTAGATTAGCGGGGATAAGGAACACCGGGGAGCTGTTTTTT	CSARPRLAGIRNTGELFF
TRBV20-1	TRBJ2-5	TRBD1	many	TGCAGTGCTAAACAGGGGGCACAAGAGACCCAGTACTTC	CSAKQGAQETQYF
TRBV29-1	TRBJ1-2	TRBD1	NA	TGCAGCGTTGAACCCAACAGGGGTAACTATGGCTACACCTTC	CSVEPNRGNYGYTF
TRBV10-3	TRBJ1-2	TRBD1	few	TGTGCCATCAGTGACTTGATCCGGGACAGAAACTATGGCTACACCTTC	CAISDLIRDRNYGYTF
TRBV29-1	TRBJ2-2	NA	many	TGCAGCGTTGAACGACAGAACACCGGGGAGCTGTTTTTT	CSVERQNTGELFF
TRBV6-1	TRBJ2-1	TRBD2	NA	TGTGCCAGCAGCACTAGCGGGAGGTTCAATGAGCAGTTCTTC	CASSTSGRFNEQFF
TRBV24-1	TRBJ1-5	TRBD1	few	TGTGCCACCAGTGACGGGACAGGGGTCACTCAGCCCCAGCATTTT	CATSDGTGVTQPQHF
TRBV27	TRBJ2-5	NA	NA	TGTGCCAGCAGTCCCCACGACAGTGGGACCCAGTACTTC	CASSPHDSGTQYF
TRBV20-1	TRBJ1-1	NA	many	TGCAGGCCCATGATATCGCGCACTGAAGCTTTCTTT	CRPMISRTEAFF
TRBV5-1	TRBJ1-1	TRBD1	few	TGCGCCAGCAGCCCGGTGACAGGGGAAACTGAAGCTTTCTTT	CASSPVTGETEAFF
TRBV4-2	TRBJ1-5	NA	few	TGTGCCAGCAGCCAAGATCCCAGGTCGGAGCGGGTGGGACCCCAGCATTTT	CASSQDPRSERVGPQHF
TRBV2	TRBJ2-1	TRBD2	NA	TGTGCCAGCAGTCCACGACTAGCGGGAGTTTCCAATGAGCAGTTCTTC	CASSPRLAGVSNEQFF
TRBV28	TRBJ2-7	NA	NA	TGTGCCAGCAGCCCTCCCCTCTACGAGCAGTACTTC	CASSPPLYEQYF
TRBV14	TRBJ1-2	NA	many	TGTGCCAGCAGCCAAGATATGGACTATGGCTACACCTTC	CASSQDMDYGYTF
TRBV11-2	TRBJ2-7	NA	NA	TGTGCCAGCAGTCTGGACCACGAGCAGTACTTC	CASSLDHEQYF
TRBV28	TRBJ2-4	NA	NA	TGTGCCAGCAGTTTAAGCCGGGCCAAAAACATTCAGTACTTC	CASSLSRAKNIQYF
TRBV5-1	TRBJ1-1	NA	few	TGCGCCAGCAGCTCAAATACAGGGCGTGAAACTGAAGCTTTCTTT	CASSSNTGRETEAFF
TRBV20-1	TRBJ1-1	NA	NA	TGCAGTGCACCCCGAGCACCGGGGATGGACACTGAAGCTTTCTTT	CSAPRAPGMDTEAFF
TRBV11-3	TRBJ2-7	NA	few	TGTGCCAGCAGCTTAGGGCCACTCTCCTGGGAGCAGTACTTC	CASSLGPLSWEQYF
TRBV10-3	TRBJ2-3	NA	NA	TGTGCCATCTCCCGGGGGCAGGCAGATACGCAGTATTTT	CAISRGQADTQYF
TRBV6-5	TRBJ2-2	NA	NA	TGTGCCAGCGGCAGGAGCACCGGGGAGCTGTTTTTT	CASGRSTGELFF
TRBV29-1	TRBJ2-1	NA	NA	TGCAGCGTTGAAAAAGAGGTTGGGGGAGCGGGTCCCTACAATGAGCAGTTCTTC	CSVEKEVGGAGPYNEQFF
TRBV14	TRBJ2-7	NA	few	TGTGCCAGCAGCCAGGGCCGACAGGTGCGCTACGAGCAGTACTTC	CASSQGRQVRYEQYF
TRBV7-9	TRBJ2-2	NA	NA	TGTGCCAGCAGCTTGGGTACCAGTCGGGCCGGGGAGCTGTTTTTT	CASSLGTSRAGELFF
TRBV25-1	TRBJ2-7	TRBD2	NA	TGTGCCAGCGGGAGGACTAGCGGGAGTGCCGAGCAGTACTTC	CASGRTSGSAEQYF
TRBV5-1	TRBJ2-5	NA	NA	TGCACCAGCAGCTTGTATACGTCACAAGAGACCCAGTACTTC	CTSSLYTSQETQYF
TRBV4-2	TRBJ2-3	NA	few	TGTGCCAGCAGTCCTACCGGGACTCCTAACAGAGCAGATACGCAGTATTTT	CASSPTGTPNRADTQYF
TRBV29-1	TRBJ2-2	NA	many	TGCAGCGTTGATGCAGGAGCGAACACCGGGGAGCTGTTTTTT	CSVDAGANTGELFF
TRBV12-3/TRBV12-4	TRBJ2-1	TRBD2	few	TGTGCCAGCAGCCACGGGACTAGCGGGAAGGGTGAGCAGTTCTTC	CASSHGTSGKGEQFF
TRBV10-3	TRBJ1-6	TRBD1	few	TGTGCCATCAGTGAGGCACAGGGGGGGTCACCCCTCCACTTT	CAISEAQGGSPLHF
TRBV29-1	TRBJ1-3	NA	few	TGCAGCGTTGCCGGGGGGCCGTCCGGAAACACCATATATTTT	CSVAGGPSGNTIYF
TRBV10-3	TRBJ2-2	TRBD2	NA	TGTGCCATCAGAACAGTACTAGCGGGATTTGACACCGGGGAGCTGTTTTTT	CAIRTVLAGFDTGELFF
TRBV3-1	TRBJ1-5	NA	NA	TGTGCCAGCAGCGGCGACAATCAGCCCCAGCATTTT	CASSGDNQPQHF
TRBV4-2	TRBJ2-1	NA	few	TGTGCCAGCAGCCAAGCCCGCGGCGGCCTGAATGAGCAGTTCTTC	CASSQARGGLNEQFF
TRBV6-5	TRBJ2-1	TRBD2	many	TGTGCCAGCAGTTCGTTAGCGGGAGGCGCTCACAATGAGCAGTTCTTC	CASSSLAGGAHNEQFF
TRBV20-1	TRBJ2-3	NA	few	TGCAGTGCCTCCTACGTTGGGCGTCGAGAGACGCAGTATTTT	CSASYVGRRETQYF
TRBV7-3	TRBJ1-1	NA	NA	TGTGCCAGCAGCTTACAGGAATCAGACACTGAAGCTTTCTTT	CASSLQESDTEAFF
TRBV25-1	TRBJ2-1	NA	many	TGTGCCAGCAGTGATTCCCACGGCCGGGAGCAGTTCTTC	CASSDSHGREQFF
TRBV20-1	TRBJ2-2	TRBD2	NA	TGCAGTGCTCCGCGGGAGGTGGACACCGGGGAGCTGTTTTTT	CSAPREVDTGELFF
TRBV3-1	TRBJ2-3	NA	NA	TGTGCCAGCAGCCAAGCCGTCGGTCATACGCAGTATTTT	CASSQAVGHTQYF
TRBV4-3	TRBJ2-1	NA	few	TGCGCCAGCAGCCAAGAAATTGGTCTGCGCAATGAGCAGTTCTTC	CASSQEIGLRNEQFF
TRBV2	TRBJ2-4	NA	few	TGTGCCAGCAGTGAAAGGCCGCGGACCTTAAACATTCAGTACTTC	CASSERPRTLNIQYF
TRBV7-9	TRBJ1-1	NA	few	TGTGCCAGCAGCTCGCGACACCTGGAAGCTTTCTTT	CASSSRHLEAFF
TRBV10-3	TRBJ2-1	NA	few	TGTGCCTTCTCTGACAGACCCCTCCACAATGAGCAGTTCTTC	CAFSDRPLHNEQFF
TRBV21-1	TRBJ2-1	NA	few	TGTGCCAGCAGCAAAGTAGATTCGGAACTAGCGGGAGGGCTGACGAGGGTTGAGCAGTTCTTC	CASSKVDSELAGGLTRVEQFF
TRBV7-2	TRBJ2-4	NA	NA	TGTGCCAGCAGCGAGACAGACAGGCTGGGAAGCATTCAGTACTTC	CASSETDRLGSIQYF
TRBV18	TRBJ2-1	NA	NA	TGTGCCAGCTCACCCACCACCCCTGGGCAGTTCTTC	CASSPTTPGQFF